This TCR beta chain was captured in a study of T cells after posttransplantation cyclophosphamide. A word on this clone: Its antigen is unknown.

This CDR3 is built from 13 residues. From germline, CDR1 is SEHNR and CDR2 FQNEAQ (reference sequence). Germline trimming cut 4 bases from V and 6 bases from J; bases unmatched to any gene: 2. Cells defined as naive were viable CD3+CD4+ or CD3+CD8+ and CCR7+CD45RA+CD45RO-CD95-CD27+CD28+. This related bone marrow graft donor gave peripheral blood on the day of marrow donation. Regarding the study as a whole: Donor-recipient repertoire similarity was low at 1-2 months, rising over year one. TRB clonality was highly associated with recipient CMV seropositivity and reactivation.

Measured with immunoSEQ multiplex PCR; TCRdb has only the in-frame clones, and not every one. The sample carries about 30,000 clones, roughly 90% recorded once. The V call is TRBV7-9, the J call TRBJ1-4; 7 bases are shared with TRBD1. The TCR was taken from a man aged 25-45 years in good health and a related stem cell transplant donor. The sample was naive CD4+ T cells sorted from blood. The CDR3 nucleotides are TGTGCCAGCAGCTCGGGACAGTATGAAAAACTGTTTTTT. Protein: CASSSGQYEKLFF. Full variable domain (remainder filled in from reference TRBV7-9 and TRBJ1-4): DTGVSQNPRHKITKRGQNVTFRCDPISEHNRLYWYRQTLGQGPEFLTYFQNEAQLEKSRLLSDRFSAERPKGSFSTLEIQRTEQGDSAMYLCASSSGQYEKLFFGSGTQLSVL.